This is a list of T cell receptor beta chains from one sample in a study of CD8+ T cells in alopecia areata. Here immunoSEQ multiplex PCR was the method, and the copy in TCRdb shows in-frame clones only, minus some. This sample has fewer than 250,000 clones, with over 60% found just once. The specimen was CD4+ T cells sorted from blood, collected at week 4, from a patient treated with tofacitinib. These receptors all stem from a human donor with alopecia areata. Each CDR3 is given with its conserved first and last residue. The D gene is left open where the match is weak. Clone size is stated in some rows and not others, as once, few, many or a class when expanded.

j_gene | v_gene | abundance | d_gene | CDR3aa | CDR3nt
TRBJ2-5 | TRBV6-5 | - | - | CASNPQGQETQYF | TGTGCCAGCAATCCGCAGGGACAAGAGACCCAGTACTTC
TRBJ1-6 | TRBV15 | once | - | CATSQQRDSPLHF | TGTGCCACCAGCCAACAACGAGATTCACCCCTCCACTTT
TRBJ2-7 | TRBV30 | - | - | CAWIQAYEQYF | TGTGCCTGGATACAGGCCTACGAGCAGTACTTC
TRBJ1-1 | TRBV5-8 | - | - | CASSLVGGRAFF | TGTGCCAGCAGCTTGGTGGGAGGCCGGGCTTTCTTT
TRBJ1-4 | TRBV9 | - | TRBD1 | CASSAKDRGLTNEKLFF | TGTGCCAGCAGCGCCAAGGACAGGGGGCTAACTAATGAAAAACTGTTTTTT
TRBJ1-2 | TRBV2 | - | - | CASSVSPGSETSYTF | TGTGCCAGCAGTGTGTCTCCCGGTAGTGAAACAAGCTACACCTTC
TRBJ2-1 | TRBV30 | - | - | CAWTGRGGFYNEQFF | TGTGCCTGGACGGGGCGGGGAGGTTTTTACAATGAGCAGTTCTTC
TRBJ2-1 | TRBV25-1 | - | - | CASSDASFQFF | TGTGCCAGCAGTGATGCTAGTTTCCAGTTCTTC
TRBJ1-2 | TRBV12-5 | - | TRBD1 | CASGSRPGTEGARGGYTF | TGTGCTAGTGGTTCCAGACCCGGGACAGAAGGCGCCCGCGGTGGCTACACCTTC
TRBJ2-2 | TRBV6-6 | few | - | CASSYRLGNTGELFF | TGTGCCAGCAGTTACAGACTAGGGAACACCGGGGAGCTGTTTTTT
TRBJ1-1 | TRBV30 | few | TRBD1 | CAWKVAGGYTEAFF | TGTGCCTGGAAGGTGGCAGGGGGGTACACTGAAGCTTTCTTT
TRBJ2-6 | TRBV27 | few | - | CASSSVSGANVLTF | TGTGCCAGCAGTTCCGTCTCTGGGGCCAACGTCCTGACTTTC
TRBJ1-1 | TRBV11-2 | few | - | CASSLDEGTLAFF | TGTGCCAGCAGCTTAGATGAGGGGACATTAGCTTTCTTT
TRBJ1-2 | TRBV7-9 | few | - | CASSTNLQIKTGRFGYTF | TGTGCCAGCAGCACAAACTTACAAATCAAGACAGGTCGGTTTGGCTACACCTTC
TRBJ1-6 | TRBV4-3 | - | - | CASSQDLEAAGIYNSPLHF | TGCGCCAGCAGCCAAGATCTAGAGGCGGCAGGGATCTATAATTCACCCCTCCACTTT
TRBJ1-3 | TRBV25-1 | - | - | CASSGGNTIYF | TGTGCCAGCAGTGGTGGAAACACCATATATTTT
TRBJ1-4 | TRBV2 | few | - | CASIRDGNEKLFF | TGTGCCTCAATTAGGGACGGTAATGAAAAACTGTTTTTT
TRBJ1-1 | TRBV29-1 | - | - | CSVSPNPGTEAFF | TGCAGCGTGTCGCCAAACCCGGGGACTGAAGCTTTCTTT
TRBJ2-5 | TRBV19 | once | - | CASSTSGLDRETQYF | TGTGCCAGTAGTACCTCAGGACTCGACCGGGAGACCCAGTACTTC
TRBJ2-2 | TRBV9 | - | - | CASSVTTNTGELFF | TGTGCCAGCAGCGTTACAACAAACACCGGGGAGCTGTTTTTT
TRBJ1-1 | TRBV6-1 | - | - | CASSERVGTEAFF | TGTGCCAGCAGTGAGAGGGTCGGCACTGAAGCTTTCTTT
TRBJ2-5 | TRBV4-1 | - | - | CASSQDWPSTQYF | TGCGCCAGCAGCCAAGATTGGCCCTCAACCCAGTACTTC
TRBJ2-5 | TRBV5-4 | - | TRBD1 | CASSLTTGGGETQYF | TGTGCCAGCAGCTTAACAACAGGGGGCGGTGAGACCCAGTACTTC
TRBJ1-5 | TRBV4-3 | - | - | CASSQDEGYNQPQHF | TGCGCCAGCAGCCAAGATGAGGGGTACAATCAGCCCCAGCATTTT
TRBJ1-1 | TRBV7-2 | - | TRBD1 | CASSLATGGYTEAFF | TGTGCCAGCAGCTTAGCGACAGGGGGCTACACTGAAGCTTTCTTT
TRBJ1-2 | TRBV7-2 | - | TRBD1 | CASSLARDRLGYTF | TGTGCCAGCAGCCTAGCGAGGGACAGGCTTGGCTACACCTTC
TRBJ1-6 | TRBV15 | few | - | CATSRDLLFAGSPLHF | TGTGCCACCAGCAGAGATCTCCTATTCGCGGGATCACCCCTCCACTTT
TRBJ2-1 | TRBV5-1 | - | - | CASSLENPNEQFF | TGCGCCAGCAGCTTGGAGAACCCCAATGAGCAGTTCTTC
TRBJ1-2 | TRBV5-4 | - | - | CASRSRGINYGYTF | TGTGCCAGCAGATCGAGGGGGATTAACTATGGCTACACCTTC
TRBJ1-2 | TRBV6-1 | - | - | CASRPQGGGYGYTF | TGTGCCAGCAGACCACAGGGAGGTGGCTATGGCTACACCTTC
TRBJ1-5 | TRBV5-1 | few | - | CASSLVSGINQPQHF | TGCGCCAGCAGCTTGGTTTCAGGGATCAATCAGCCCCAGCATTTT